These T cell receptor beta chains were read from a single sample in a study of cytomegalovirus exposure and HLA in healthy donors. Produced via immunoSEQ multiplex PCR; TCRdb's table is partial and in-frame only. Of 150,000 to 200,000 clones in the sample, around 86% were seen once. Material for sequencing was PBMCs. The receptors here all came from a man aged 50 to 60 in good health and CMV-seronegative. CDR3s include the opening cysteine and the closing phenylalanine or tryptophan. D genes are given only for firm matches. A clone size is listed for some rows: how often the clone was seen (once, few, many), or a class if it is expanded.

v_call,clone_size,j_call,d_call,cdr3_nt,cdr3_aa
TRBV5-4,.,TRBJ1-4,.,TGTGCCAGCAGCCTCCAGGGTGCTAATGAAAAACTGTTTTTT,CASSLQGANEKLFF
TRBV4-2,.,TRBJ2-1,TRBD1,TGTGCCAGCAGCTACACAGGGGGAGCCCGCAATGAGCAGTTCTTC,CASSYTGGARNEQFF
TRBV9,.,TRBJ2-7,TRBD1,TGTGCCAGCAGCGTAGGGCAGGGGGCTCGGTACGAGCAGTACTTC,CASSVGQGARYEQYF
TRBV6-5,.,TRBJ1-1,.,TGTGCCAGCAGTTGGCTGAACACTGAAGCTTTCTTT,CASSWLNTEAFF
TRBV18,once,TRBJ2-2,TRBD2,TGTGCCAGCTCAAACGGGCAGCGGGGCACCGGGGAGCTGTTTTTT,CASSNGQRGTGELFF
TRBV4-3,.,TRBJ2-2,TRBD1,TGCGCCAGCAGCCAAGCTGCCGGGACAGGGGGCGGGGAGCTGTTTTTT,CASSQAAGTGGGELFF
TRBV18,.,TRBJ1-2,TRBD1,TGTGCCAGCTCACCACCGGAAGCCCGGGGACAGGGCTATGGCTACACCTTC,CASSPPEARGQGYGYTF
TRBV6-6,.,TRBJ1-6,.,TGTGCCAGCAGGAGGACAAGTAGTTCACCCCTCCACTTT,CASRRTSSSPLHF
TRBV11-2,.,TRBJ2-3,.,TGTGCCAGCAGCTACAACAGGGCAGATACGCAGTATTTT,CASSYNRADTQYF
TRBV15,.,TRBJ1-5,.,TGTGCCACCAGCAGAGCACCCGCCGGGGGGAATCAGCCCCAGCATTTT,CATSRAPAGGNQPQHF
TRBV18,.,TRBJ2-7,.,TGTGCCAGCTCACCGAGACAGGATATTACCTACGAGCAGTACTTC,CASSPRQDITYEQYF
TRBV11-3,.,TRBJ2-5,TRBD2,TGTGCCAGCAGCTACGGACTAGCGGGAGAAGAGACCCAGTACTTC,CASSYGLAGEETQYF
TRBV15,.,TRBJ2-3,TRBD2,TGTGCCACCAGCAGAGATTGGCGGGAGGGGAGCACAGATACGCAGTATTTT,CATSRDWREGSTDTQYF
TRBV7-2,.,TRBJ2-3,.,TGTGCCAGCAGCTTATCAGGGGGCACAGATACGCAGTATTTT,CASSLSGGTDTQYF
TRBV7-9,.,TRBJ2-7,.,TGTGCCAGCAGCTTAGTCGCAGGGCGCTCCTACGAGCAGTACTTC,CASSLVAGRSYEQYF
TRBV7-9,.,TRBJ2-5,TRBD1,TGTGCCAGCAGCCCCCGGGACAGGGGATTGGAGACCCAGTACTTC,CASSPRDRGLETQYF
TRBV19,.,TRBJ1-5,TRBD1,TGTGCCAGTAGTACTAGCTATCTCCCCACAGGGGGCAGCCCGCCCCAGCATTTT,CASSTSYLPTGGSPPQHF
TRBV5-1,.,TRBJ1-1,TRBD1,TGCGCCAGCGGACAGGGGGCGAACACTGAAGCTTTCTTT,CASGQGANTEAFF
TRBV11-2,.,TRBJ1-1,.,TGTGCCAGCAGCTTAACCAGGTCCACTGAAGCTTTCTTT,CASSLTRSTEAFF
TRBV11-3,.,TRBJ1-1,.,TGTGCCAGCAGCCTCGGACAGCACACTGAAGCTTTCTTT,CASSLGQHTEAFF
TRBV15,.,TRBJ1-1,.,TGTGCCACCAGCAGAGCCCCGACGGGGATGAACACTGAAGCTTTCTTT,CATSRAPTGMNTEAFF
TRBV7-2,.,TRBJ2-4,TRBD1,TGTGCCAGCAGCCCGAGTCACAGGGGGGACATTCAGTACTTC,CASSPSHRGDIQYF
TRBV4-2,.,TRBJ2-5,TRBD2,TGTGCCAGCAGCCAAGAAACAGCGGGGGCAGGGGAGACCCAGTACTTC,CASSQETAGAGETQYF
TRBV11-2,.,TRBJ1-2,TRBD1,TGTGCCAGCAGCGAGGACAGGGGGAGAGGCTACACCTTC,CASSEDRGRGYTF
TRBV27,few,TRBJ2-2,TRBD1,TGTGCCAGCAGGACCGGACAGGGGAACACCGGGGAGCTGTTTTTT,CASRTGQGNTGELFF
TRBV7-9,.,TRBJ2-6,.,TGTGCCAGCAGCCCCGGACAGGGGGCCAACGTCCTGACTTTC,CASSPGQGANVLTF
TRBV2,.,TRBJ2-2,TRBD1,TGTGCCAGCACCCTAGGGACAGCCGGGGAGCTGTTTTTT,CASTLGTAGELFF
TRBV2,.,TRBJ2-2,TRBD1,TGTGCCAGCAGTGAAGCGAAAACAGGGGCCACCGGGGAGCTGTTTTTT,CASSEAKTGATGELFF
TRBV2,once,TRBJ1-1,.,TGTGCCAGCAGTCTTACGAGACAGGCCAAGGCTGAAGCTTTCTTT,CASSLTRQAKAEAFF
TRBV6-1,few,TRBJ2-7,.,TGTGCCAGCAGTCTCCGGTACGAGCAGTACTTC,CASSLRYEQYF
TRBV7-2,.,TRBJ1-6,TRBD1,TGTGCCAGCAGCCCCCGGACAGGGGGAGGCGAAGCCCTCCACTTT,CASSPRTGGGEALHF
TRBV9,once,TRBJ2-3,TRBD2,TGTGCCAGCAGCGTAGAAGGGACTAGCGGCACAGATACGCAGTATTTT,CASSVEGTSGTDTQYF
TRBV23-1,.,TRBJ2-1,.,TGCGCCAGCGGGAGAGGCCGCCCAAGTTCTTTCTACAATGAGCAGTTCTTC,CASGRGRPSSFYNEQFF
TRBV10-3,.,TRBJ2-3,TRBD2,TGTGCCATCAGGGGGGCTAGCGGGGGCACAGATACGCAGTATTTT,CAIRGASGGTDTQYF
TRBV19,.,TRBJ1-5,.,TGTGCCAGTGGAGTCCGTACAGGTCTCAATCAGCCCCAGCATTTT,CASGVRTGLNQPQHF
TRBV7-3,.,TRBJ2-3,TRBD2,TGTGCCAGCAGCTTCGGGGGGTTAGCGGTCACAGATACGCAGTATTTT,CASSFGGLAVTDTQYF
TRBV19,.,TRBJ1-2,.,TGTGCCAGTAACATCCAGGGGAACTATGGCTACACCTTC,CASNIQGNYGYTF
TRBV25-1,.,TRBJ2-7,TRBD2,TGTGCCAGCAGCGCCCGACTAGCTCCGGCCTACGAGCAGTACTTC,CASSARLAPAYEQYF
TRBV28,.,TRBJ1-2,.,TGTGCCGTAGAATTAGGGGACTATGGCTACACCTTC,CAVELGDYGYTF
TRBV7-6,.,TRBJ2-7,.,TGTGCCAGCAGCTTTGGCAGGGTAGGCACCTACGAGCAGTACTTC,CASSFGRVGTYEQYF
TRBV28,.,TRBJ2-3,.,TGTGCCAGCAGTTTAACTATAGGCCCCACAGATACGCAGTATTTT,CASSLTIGPTDTQYF
TRBV18,.,TRBJ2-6,TRBD1,TGTGCCAGCTCACCCCGGACAGGGGCCCGCTCTGGGGCCAACGTCCTGACTTTC,CASSPRTGARSGANVLTF
TRBV7-2,.,TRBJ2-1,TRBD1,TGTGCCAGCAGCTACCGACAGGGGATTATGTACAATGAGCAGTTCTTC,CASSYRQGIMYNEQFF
TRBV7-8,.,TRBJ1-4,TRBD1,TGTGCCAGCAGCCCCCGAGGACAGGGGGGAATTCGTGAAAAACTGTTTTTT,CASSPRGQGGIREKLFF
TRBV28,.,TRBJ1-1,TRBD1,TGTGCCAGCAGTTTATTTAGGGCAGGGGGCCTTATGAACACTGAAGCTTTCTTT,CASSLFRAGGLMNTEAFF
TRBV27,.,TRBJ1-5,TRBD1,TGTGCCAGCAGTTTATGGGGACAGGGTAGTCAGCCCCAGCATTTT,CASSLWGQGSQPQHF
TRBV5-1,.,TRBJ2-7,TRBD2,TGCGCCAGCAGCTTTAGCGGGAGGGAGGGCGAGCAGTACTTC,CASSFSGREGEQYF
TRBV30,.,TRBJ2-3,TRBD2,TGTGCCTGGAGTGGGATGGCTAGCGGGAGGACCACAGATACGCAGTATTTT,CAWSGMASGRTTDTQYF
TRBV9,.,TRBJ2-7,TRBD1,TGTGCCAGCAGCGTAGGACAGGGGGGATACGAGCAGTACTTC,CASSVGQGGYEQYF
TRBV5-1,few,TRBJ1-1,.,TGCGCCAGCAGCTTGGTACGGGAGAACACTGAAGCTTTCTTT,CASSLVRENTEAFF
TRBV6-1,.,TRBJ2-3,TRBD2,TGTGCCAGCAGTGACGTAGCGGGAGGCCCCGATACGCAGTATTTT,CASSDVAGGPDTQYF
TRBV5-8,few,TRBJ1-2,TRBD1,TGTGCCAGCAGCAAGGGACAGGCCAAGATCTATGGCTACACCTTC,CASSKGQAKIYGYTF
TRBV4-2,.,TRBJ1-1,.,TGTGCCAGCAGCCAAGCGGGGGACTTGAACACTGAAGCTTTCTTT,CASSQAGDLNTEAFF
TRBV18,.,TRBJ1-1,.,TGTGCCAGCTCACGTTTAGGACGGGAAATGAACACTGAAGCTTTCTTT,CASSRLGREMNTEAFF
TRBV6-6,.,TRBJ2-2,.,TGTGCCAGCAGTTACAGACGACAGTACAGCGGGGAGCTGTTTTTT,CASSYRRQYSGELFF